The 20 T cell receptor beta chains reported below all come from one sample, sequenced in a study of OX40 agonist ivuxolimab in advanced cancers. Using immunoSEQ multiplex PCR, the repertoire was profiled, and TCRdb retains in-frame clones only, with some absent. Altogether tens of thousands of clones are present, approximately 90% being singletons, with the ten largest covering 2.2%. Sequenced material: CD4+ or CD8+ T cells sorted from blood, taken in a trial of the OX40 agonist ivuxolimab. These receptors came from an adult with an advanced solid tumor such as melanoma, head and neck, liver or kidney cancer.

The chain employs TRBV19 and TRBJ2-6; no clear D gene. V dropped 8 bases and J dropped 3 bases, with 8 bases sitting between them. Germline V gene sequence: CDR1 LNHDA, CDR2 SQIVND (reference sequence). The CDR3 totals 13 residues. CDR3 DNA sequence: TGTGCCAGTGCTCTTCGTGGGGCCAACGTCCTGACTTTC. Amino acid sequence: CASALRGANVLTF. Looking up the rest from reference TRBV19 and TRBJ2-6 gives the full variable domain: DGGITQSPKYLFRKEGQNVTLSCEQNLNHDAMYWYRQDPGQGLRLIYYSQIVNDFQKGDIAEGYSVSREKKESFPLTVTSAQKNPTAFYLCASALRGANVLTFGAGSRLTVL.

The chain has TRBV11-2 and TRBJ2-3; D is perhaps TRBD1 (6 bases). The CDR3 runs to 13 residues. Germline CDR1 is SGHAT and CDR2 is FQNNGV. V was pared by 10 bases and J by 5 bases, with 16 bases between. The CDR3 coding sequence is TGTGCCACCAATACAGGGTCAGGAGATACGCAGTATTTT. The encoded protein is CATNTGSGDTQYF.

The chain couples TRBV10-3 to TRBJ2-7; no clear D gene. Trimming removed 0 bases from V and 7 bases from J, with 10 bases in between. CDR1 is ENHRY, CDR2 SYGVKD, per germline. CDR3 length: 13 amino acids. CDR3 loop: CAISESKGSEQYF. As DNA, the CDR3 is TGTGCCATCAGTGAGTCGAAGGGTAGTGAGCAGTACTTC.

J is TRBJ2-1 and V is TRBV7-2, with D perhaps TRBD1 (6 bases). Germline V gene lookup returns CDR1 SGHTA and CDR2 FQGNSA. V was clipped by 6 bases and J by 10 bases, with 16 bases between them. The CDR3 is 13 residues long. CDR3 loop: CASSFTQGWEQFF. In DNA, the CDR3 is TGTGCCAGCAGTTTCACACAGGGCTGGGAGCAGTTCTTC.

The V and J genes are TRBV28 and TRBJ1-1, with D possibly matching TRBD1 (5 bases). V was clipped by 4 bases and J by 5 bases, with 17 bases between them. This CDR3 has 15 amino acids. The germline V gene has CDR1 MDHEN and CDR2 SYDVKM. In DNA, the CDR3 is TGTGCCAGCAGTTCCCTCTGGGGGGTCGGAACTGAAGCTTTCTTT. Protein sequence: CASSSLWGVGTEAFF.

V is TRBV27 and J is TRBJ1-6; D may be TRBD1 (5 bases). This CDR3 comprises 14 residues. Germline values: CDR1 MNHEY, CDR2 SMNVEV (reference sequence). V was shortened by 8 bases and J by 11 bases, with 19 bases between the two germline ends. The CDR3 bases are TGTGCCAGCCGCCCTCGGGACCCCAGGACACCCCTCCACTTT. It is translated as CASRPRDPRTPLHF.

The chain links TRBV6-1 to TRBJ2-1, with D unclear. The CDR3 is 14 amino acids. Trimming removed 2 bases from V and 6 bases from J, with 11 bases in between. CDR1 is MNHNS and CDR2 is SASEGT in the germline V gene. The CDR3 nucleotides read TGTGCCAGCAGTGAAAATGTAGGGTTCAATGAGCAGTTCTTC. The encoded protein is CASSENVGFNEQFF.

The chain carries TRBV21-1 and TRBJ1-6. TRBV21-1 constitutes a pseudogene. This CDR3 is 17 amino acids long. The chain's CDR3 is CASSMTQRWKENSPLHF. In nucleotides, the CDR3 is TGTGCCAGCAGCATGACCCAGAGGTGGAAGGAAAATTCACCCCTCCACTTT.

The chain has TRBV5-6 and TRBJ2-5, with TRBD2 matching over 9 bases. The CDR3 has 17 residues. Germline V gene data show CDR1 as SGHDT and CDR2 as YYEEEE. Unmatched junction bases numbered 11, after V lost 1 base and J lost 4 bases. The CDR3 protein is CASSLTGLAAGGETQYF. CDR3 sequence (DNA): TGTGCCAGCAGCTTGACAGGGCTCGCAGCGGGAGGAGAGACCCAGTACTTC.

The chain has TRBV30 and TRBJ2-3; 10 bases map to TRBD2. Trimming removed 3 bases from V and 4 bases from J; junction bases left unmatched: 7. The CDR3 covers 15 residues. CDR1 and CDR2 (germline): GTSNPN, SVGIG (reference sequence). CDR3 amino acids: CAWRKRGGYADTQYF. The CDR3 DNA reads as TGTGCCTGGAGGAAGCGGGGGGGCTACGCAGATACGCAGTATTTT.

This chain connects TRBV7-9 to TRBJ1-1; D is undetermined. Germline CDR1 is SEHNR and CDR2 is FQNEAQ (reference sequence). Trimming removed 7 bases at V and 4 bases at J, with 10 bases between. The CDR3 is 12 residues long. CDR3 in DNA: TGTGCCAGCACCGCATTAGCCACTGAAGCTTTCTTT. Its translation: CASTALATEAFF.

V usage is TRBV20-1 and J usage is TRBJ2-1; tentative D call: TRBD1 (6 bases). The germline CDR1 and CDR2 sequences are DFQATT and SNEGSKA (reference sequence). There are 10 residues in the CDR3. CDR3 DNA: TGCATGGTCCAGGGGAATGAGCAGTTCTTC. Its translation: CMVQGNEQFF.

This rearrangement joins TRBV19 to TRBJ1-5; D perhaps matches TRBD1 (6 bases). The germline V and J ends were trimmed by 0 bases and 4 bases, with 22 bases remaining between them. The CDR3 has 19 residues. The germline V gene encodes CDR1 LNHDA and CDR2 SQIVND (reference sequence). DNA for the CDR3: TGTGCCAGTAGTATAGAAGCACGATCGGGGGCCCCGAGGAATCAGCCCCAGCATTTT. Translated: CASSIEARSGAPRNQPQHF.

This rearrangement joins TRBV5-6 to TRBJ2-7; TRBD1 agrees at 9 bases. CDR3 size: 16 residues. Germline-derived CDR1 and CDR2 are SGHDT and YYEEEE. Trimming removed 4 bases from V and 4 bases from J; junction bases left unmatched: 12. CDR3 coding DNA: TGTGCCAGCAGCCCAACGGCGGGGACAGGGTTGTACGAGCAGTACTTC. Its translation: CASSPTAGTGLYEQYF.

The chain couples TRBV6-5 to TRBJ2-7; 12 nucleotides agree with TRBD2. The CDR3 has 14 amino acids. The ends lost 6 bases at V and 4 bases at J; junction bases unmatched: 4. CDR1 MNHEY and CDR2 SVGAGI come from the germline V gene. CDR3 region: CASSPTSGGYEQYF. CDR3 nucleotides: TGTGCCAGCAGCCCGACTAGCGGGGGTTACGAGCAGTACTTC.

The chain combines TRBV28 with TRBJ2-1; 8 nucleotides match TRBD1. The CDR3 extends over 15 amino acids. CDR1 and CDR2 (germline): MDHEN, SYDVKM. The trim removed 6 bases at V and 9 bases at J, leaving 13 bases unmatched. Here the CDR3 DNA reads TGTGCCAGCAGCAAACCGGCGACAGGGGACAGTGAGCAGTTCTTC. It codes for CASSKPATGDSEQFF.

The rearrangement joins TRBV11-3 to TRBJ2-2; 8 nucleotides line up with TRBD2. V shed 5 bases, J shed 2 bases, and the junction held 10 bases outside the gene matches. Germline CDR1 SGHNT, CDR2 YENEEA. The CDR3 covers 17 residues. CDR3 nucleotides: TGTGCCAGCAGCCACGGTGGGGGGACTAGAAACACCGGGGAGCTGTTTTTT. It codes for CASSHGGGTRNTGELFF.

The V gene is TRBV5-6, the J gene TRBJ2-1; maybe TRBD2 (5 bases). Trimming shortened V by 7 bases and J by 3 bases, and 23 bases separated the two germline ends. This CDR3 has 17 amino acids. The germline gives CDR1 SGHDT, CDR2 YYEEEE. Here the CDR3 DNA reads TGTGCCAGCCGACGAGGGATAGCAGATCTTGACTACAATGAGCAGTTCTTC. It yields the protein CASRRGIADLDYNEQFF.

V and J are TRBV19 and TRBJ1-1, with D tentatively TRBD1 (5 bases). From germline, CDR1 is LNHDA and CDR2 SQIVND (reference sequence). Trimming removed 0 bases from V and 0 bases from J, with 17 bases in between. There are 18 residues in the CDR3. CDR3 nucleotide sequence: TGTGCCAGTAGTATAGAGGGGGTCCAGGGCTCGATGAACACTGAAGCTTTCTTT. Its protein is CASSIEGVQGSMNTEAFF.

This CDR3 reads CASSDREGNQPQHF. CDR3 in DNA: TGTGCCAGTAGTGACAGGGAGGGCAATCAGCCCCAGCATTTT. The rearrangement joins TRBV19 to TRBJ1-5; 7 bases are shared with TRBD1. The CDR3 sequence is 14 residues long. Unmatched junction bases numbered 3, after V lost 5 bases and J lost 2 bases. Per germline, CDR1 LNHDA and CDR2 SQIVND (reference sequence).